Each of the 12 T cell receptor beta chains below was sequenced from the same sample in a study of shared clonotypes between healthy human individuals. Measured with immunoSEQ multiplex PCR; TCRdb has only the in-frame clones, and not every one. Of around 450,000 clones in the sample, around 79% were seen once. Sequencing input: PBMCs. Receptors originate from a woman between 35 and 50 years old in good health. Some clones in this sample may be carry-over from other donors' samples.

In the case of this clone: Distinct nucleotide sequences in the sample also encode this CDR3. This rearrangement joins TRBV18 to TRBJ2-1; 11 bases fit TRBD2. V trimming: 3 bases; J trimming: 10 bases; junction bases outside the gene matches: 2. There are 13 residues in the CDR3. The germline CDR1 and CDR2 sequences are KGHSH and LQKENI. CDR3 amino acids: CASSPGTSGEQFF. CDR3 DNA: TGTGCCAGCTCACCGGGGACTAGCGGAGAGCAGTTCTTC.

The sample holds one count of this clone. V is TRBV28 and J is TRBJ2-3; 11 nucleotides align to TRBD2. V lost 2 bases, J lost 6 bases, and 4 bases stayed unmatched. The CDR3 has 15 residues. CDR1 is MDHEN and CDR2 is SYDVKM in the germline V gene. The CDR3 DNA reads TGTGCCAGCAGTTTACCTAGCGGGAGGCTGGATACGCAGTATTTT. Its protein is CASSLPSGRLDTQYF.

This clone was recorded only once. V gene TRBV2 combines with J gene TRBJ2-3; 8 bases line up with TRBD1. Germline V gene sequence: CDR1 SNHLY, CDR2 FYNNEI. The ends lost 6 bases at V and 0 bases at J; junction bases unmatched: 2. The CDR3 is 14 residues long. This chain's CDR3 is CASSRQGSTDTQYF. CDR3 DNA sequence: TGTGCCAGCAGCAGACAGGGGAGCACAGATACGCAGTATTTT.

The rearrangement joins TRBV21-1 to TRBJ1-5. TRBV21-1 is a recognized pseudogene. There are 16 residues in the CDR3. The CDR3 protein is CASSKRGGGANQPQHF. The DNA of the CDR3 is TGTGCCAGCAGCAAACGGGGAGGGGGCGCGAATCAGCCCCAGCATTTT.

V is TRBV7-9 and J is TRBJ1-2; tentatively, D is TRBD1 (6 bases). The length of the CDR3 is 12 residues. V was pared by 11 bases and J by 4 bases, with 14 bases between. Germline V gene lookup returns CDR1 SEHNR and CDR2 FQNEAQ (reference sequence). This CDR3 is CAGTGFGYGYTF. The CDR3 nucleotides read TGTGCCGGAACAGGGTTTGGCTATGGCTACACCTTC.

This clone has only one observation. V usage is TRBV7-8 and J usage is TRBJ2-7, with 7 positions matching TRBD1. Looked up from germline, CDR1 is SGHVS and CDR2 is FQNEAQ. This CDR3 is 14 amino acids long. The trim removed 1 base at V and 1 base at J, leaving 1 base unmatched. This CDR3 reads CASSLGRGSYEQYF. For the CDR3, the DNA is TGTGCCAGCAGCTTAGGCAGGGGGTCCTACGAGCAGTACTTC.

The CDR3 coding sequence is TGCAGCGTTTCTACTGGGTTGGCGGGAGGCCCTGGGAATGAGCAGTTCTTC. It yields the protein CSVSTGLAGGPGNEQFF. The chain joins TRBV29-1 to TRBJ2-1; 8 bases are a match to TRBD2. In germline, CDR1 is SQVTM, CDR2 ANQGSEA. This CDR3 has 17 amino acids. The V and J ends lost 5 bases and 7 bases, in that order; junction bases with no gene match: 19.

This sequence joins TRBV7-2 and TRBJ2-7, with 10 nucleotides matching TRBD1. Germline CDR1 SGHTA, CDR2 FQGNSA. The CDR3 has 14 residues. V was clipped by 5 bases and J by 6 bases; unmatched bases: 7. The CDR3 protein is CASSLRTGGGEQYF. CDR3 coding DNA: TGTGCCAGCAGCCTACGGACAGGGGGTGGCGAGCAGTACTTC.

This clone appeared a few times. The chain employs TRBV9 and TRBJ2-2; TRBD2 matches 8 bases. J gave up 4 bases and V 3 bases, and 8 bases lay outside the gene matches. The CDR3 consists of 16 residues. Germline V gene data show CDR1 as SGDLS and CDR2 as YYNGEE. CDR3 sequence (DNA): TGTGCCAGCAGCGCCCTAGCGGGCATCCTCACCGGGGAGCTGTTTTTT. Protein product: CASSALAGILTGELFF.

The V gene is TRBV5-6, the J gene TRBJ1-5, with D possibly TRBD1 on 5 matching bases. The CDR3 has 15 residues. The V end lost 1 base, the J end lost 5 bases, and 13 bases lay between the germline ends. Germline V lookup: CDR1 SGHDT, CDR2 YYEEEE. CDR3 loop: CASSLSAGRDQPQHF. The CDR3 DNA reads as TGTGCCAGCAGCTTGTCGGCAGGGAGGGATCAGCCCCAGCATTTT.

The V gene is TRBV6-1, the J gene TRBJ2-7, with D perhaps TRBD2 (6 bases). In germline, CDR1 is MNHNS, CDR2 SASEGT. The CDR3 runs to 14 residues. Trimming stripped 0 bases from V and 6 bases from J, with 12 bases between. DNA for the CDR3: TGTGCCAGCAGTGAAGCCCCCTTGGGGGGCGAGCAGTACTTC. Translating gives CASSEAPLGGEQYF.

The chain recombines TRBV9 with TRBJ2-7; 7 bases are a match to TRBD1. V dropped 4 bases and J dropped 2; count of bases not matched to a gene: 12. Germline CDR1 SGDLS, CDR2 YYNGEE. The CDR3 covers 16 residues. CDR3 DNA sequence: TGTGCCAGCAGCTTAGGGACAGCCCCGATCCCCTACGAGCAGTACTTC. It translates to CASSLGTAPIPYEQYF.